The 3 T cell receptor beta chains given below trace back to one sample, sequenced in a study of cytomegalovirus exposure and HLA in healthy donors. Clones were read by immunoSEQ multiplex PCR, and TCRdb kept only the in-frame ones, dropping some. Here the sample spans approximately 170,000 clones, less than 85% being singletons. Sequenced material: PBMCs. The source is a man in his late teens or twenties in good health and CMV-seropositive.

The sample holds one count of this clone. The chain employs TRBV11-2 and TRBJ1-1, with D unresolved. With 5 bases removed from V and 0 bases from J, the gap between germline ends came to 4 bases. Germline CDR1 reads SGHAT; CDR2 reads FQNNGV. There are 12 residues in the CDR3. The CDR3 is CASSHLNTEAFF. The CDR3 DNA reads as TGTGCCAGCAGCCACTTGAACACTGAAGCTTTCTTT.

CDR3 nucleotides: TGTGCCAGCAGCCACCGGGGGGGGAGCACTGAAGCTTTCTTT. This codes for CASSHRGGSTEAFF. The J gene is TRBJ1-1, the V gene TRBV14; perhaps TRBD1 as D (5 bases). This CDR3 contains 14 residues. Germline assignment: CDR1 SGHDN and CDR2 FVKESK. V was shortened by 3 bases and J by 4 bases, with 12 bases between the two germline ends.

The V and J genes are TRBV28 and TRBJ2-4, with TRBD2 as a possible D gene (5 bases). The germline V gene has CDR1 MDHEN and CDR2 SYDVKM. CDR3 size: 13 residues. V lost 3 bases and J lost 6, with 9 bases in between. Here the CDR3 reads CASSFRDRNIQYF. CDR3 coding DNA: TGTGCCAGCAGTTTCCGGGATAGAAACATTCAGTACTTC.